This record looks at one T cell receptor beta chain sequence and its context. As yet, its antigen is unknown. The germline V gene has CDR1 SNHLY and CDR2 FYNNEI. The CDR3 consists of 14 residues. V was clipped by 2 bases and J by 4 bases, with 11 bases between them. The data belong to a study of lymphopenia after photon versus proton radiotherapy. Findings and caveats of the study: Photon-treated patients lost naive T cells and TCR diversity; proton-treated stayed stable. Post-nadir diversity loss with photons came from oligoclonal expansion, particularly CD8+ Temra cells. Survival link was tested only in deceased patients; proton benefit remains a possibility. Post-nadir TCR diversity decline inversely tracked overall survival among those who died.

Method: immunoSEQ multiplex PCR; TCRdb's copy keeps in-frame clones and lacks some. The sample consists of tens of thousands of clones, roughly 87% of them appearing once. Sequenced material: peripheral blood, taken from a patient treated with photon-based radiotherapy. The J gene is TRBJ1-1, the V gene TRBV2; TRBD1 is a possible D gene (5 bases). The sequence was obtained from a middle-aged man with gastric cancer. The CDR3: CASSELRVGTEAFF. CDR3 nucleotides: TGTGCCAGCAGTGAACTCAGGGTGGGCACTGAAGCTTTCTTT.